This T cell receptor beta chain stems from a study of blood T cell repertoires in COVID-19. On the study more broadly: Researchers got acute and convalescent COVID-19 samples from the United States, Italy and Spain. Nucleic acid was either cDNA or gDNA, and it came from T cells, B-cell-depleted T cells, or PBMCs.

Trimming at V came to 4 bases and at J to 0 bases, leaving 7 bases not matched to a gene. Germline CDR1 SGHDN, CDR2 FVKESK. The CDR3 is made up of 17 amino acids. Clones were sequenced by immunoSEQ multiplex PCR, and TCRdb holds only the in-frame ones, with some missing. The profile shows about 55,000 clones, almost 90% of them singletons. This receptor was identified in a man in his sixties with active COVID-19. The chain is built from TRBV14 and TRBJ2-1; 9 positions agree with TRBD2. The sequencing sample was made of peripheral blood. CDR3 in amino acids: CASSPWTSANSYNEQFF. DNA of the CDR3: TGTGCCAGCAGCCCTTGGACTAGCGCAAACTCCTACAATGAGCAGTTCTTC.